A selection of T cell receptor beta chains follows, all from one sample in a study of control samples from healthy donors and cancer patients. Measured with immunoSEQ multiplex PCR; TCRdb has only the in-frame clones, and not every one. The sample records more than 95,000 clones, around 89% being singletons. Input material: blood. The receptor set was obtained from a woman between 65 and 79 years old in good health. Each CDR3 is given with its conserved first and last residue. A D gene is named only where the DNA matches it firmly. A row's size may be missing; if present it is once, few, many or a size class.

d_gene	abundance	j_gene	v_gene	CDR3aa	CDR3nt
.	few	TRBJ2-3	TRBV25-1	CASSRDTSDTQYF	TGTGCCAGCAGCCGGGACACTTCAGATACGCAGTATTTT
.	once	TRBJ1-2	TRBV4-1	CASSQDSYGYTF	TGCGCCAGCAGCCAAGACTCCTATGGCTACACCTTC
.	.	TRBJ1-5	TRBV5-6	CASSPQGGSNQPQHF	TGTGCCAGCAGCCCACAGGGAGGTAGCAATCAGCCCCAGCATTTT
.	.	TRBJ1-2	TRBV7-9	CASSAQGLGGYTF	TGTGCCAGCAGCGCACAGGGTTTGGGCGGCTACACCTTC
TRBD1	.	TRBJ1-6	TRBV2	CASSVQGVDNSPLHF	TGTGCCAGCAGTGTCCAGGGGGTGGATAATTCACCCCTCCACTTT
.	few	TRBJ2-1	TRBV4-1	CASSQDRALEQFF	TGCGCCAGCAGCCAAGATAGGGCTCTCGAGCAGTTCTTC
TRBD1	.	TRBJ2-3	TRBV9	CASSQTTGPNTQYF	TGTGCCAGCAGCCAAACGACAGGGCCCAATACGCAGTATTTT
.	.	TRBJ2-5	TRBV6-6	CASSYSRETQYF	TGTGCCAGCAGTTACTCGAGGGAGACCCAGTACTTC
.	.	TRBJ1-5	TRBV18	CASSSWEGGGNQPQHF	TGTGCCAGCTCTTCCTGGGAGGGAGGGGGCAATCAGCCCCAGCATTTT
.	.	TRBJ1-2	TRBV19	CASSKGGQRTNYGYTF	TGTGCCAGTAGCAAGGGGGGTCAGCGTACTAACTATGGCTACACCTTC
TRBD1	.	TRBJ1-1	TRBV19	CASSIGRDRAMNTEAFF	TGTGCCAGTAGTATAGGGCGGGACAGGGCCATGAACACTGAAGCTTTCTTT
.	.	TRBJ1-1	TRBV5-1	CASSLETGRTEAFF	TGCGCCAGCAGCTTGGAAACAGGGAGGACTGAAGCTTTCTTT
.	.	TRBJ2-1	TRBV24-1	CATSDPDRPEQFF	TGTGCCACCAGTGACCCCGACCGACCGGAGCAGTTCTTC
TRBD2	.	TRBJ2-3	TRBV7-9	CASSPTSGGDTQYF	TGTGCCAGCAGCCCGACTAGCGGGGGTGATACGCAGTATTTT
.	.	TRBJ1-5	TRBV5-1	CASSLEGGLYQPQHF	TGCGCCAGCAGCTTGGAAGGAGGCTTATATCAGCCCCAGCATTTT
.	.	TRBJ1-1	TRBV12-3/TRBV12-4	CASSKDSQPEAFF	TGTGCCAGCAGCAAGGACAGCCAGCCTGAAGCTTTCTTT
.	.	TRBJ1-6	TRBV3-1/TRBV3-2	CASSGVNSPLHF	TGTGCCAGCAGCGGGGTGAATTCACCCCTCCACTTT
.	once	TRBJ1-6	TRBV20-1	CSASDSSYNSPLHF	TGCAGTGCTAGTGACAGCTCCTATAATTCACCCCTCCACTTT
.	once	TRBJ1-3	TRBV27	CASSPGGTAGNTIYF	TGTGCCAGCAGTCCAGGCGGTACAGCTGGAAACACCATATATTTT
TRBD1	.	TRBJ1-2	TRBV5-1	CASSSHPQGAQTHYYGYTF	TGCGCCAGCAGCTCCCACCCCCAGGGGGCCCAAACCCATTACTATGGCTACACCTTC
TRBD1	.	TRBJ2-3	TRBV4-1	CASSQAGQNWATDTQYF	TGCGCCAGCAGCCAAGCGGGACAGAACTGGGCCACAGATACGCAGTATTTT
.	.	TRBJ1-1	TRBV3-1/TRBV3-2	CASSQPNTEAFF	TGTGCCAGCAGCCAACCGAACACTGAAGCTTTCTTT
.	.	TRBJ2-3	TRBV10-3	CAISDRDASTDTQYF	TGTGCCATCAGTGATCGGGATGCTAGCACAGATACGCAGTATTTT
.	.	TRBJ2-1	TRBV15	CATSSVQSKEENEQFF	TGTGCCACCAGCAGTGTCCAGTCAAAGGAGGAGAATGAGCAGTTCTTC
TRBD1	.	TRBJ1-1	TRBV7-3	CASSHILPRTGVGTEAFF	TGTGCCAGCAGCCACATCCTTCCCCGGACAGGGGTGGGCACTGAAGCTTTCTTT
.	few	TRBJ2-7	TRBV11-2	CASSLGQGPLREQYF	TGTGCCAGCAGCTTAGGGCAGGGTCCCCTGCGCGAGCAGTACTTC
TRBD1	.	TRBJ1-1	TRBV7-3	CASSRQGTTEAFF	TGTGCCAGCAGTAGACAGGGCACCACTGAAGCTTTCTTT
TRBD2	once	TRBJ2-3	TRBV2	CASSWASGGAGADTQYF	TGTGCCAGCTCGTGGGCTAGCGGGGGGGCGGGCGCAGATACGCAGTATTTT
.	.	TRBJ1-6	TRBV27	CASSLSFQLNSPLHF	TGTGCCAGCAGTTTATCTTTCCAGCTTAATTCACCCCTCCACTTT
TRBD1	.	TRBJ1-5	TRBV10-3	CAISGTGGDQPQHF	TGTGCCATCAGTGGGACAGGGGGCGACCAGCCCCAGCATTTT
TRBD2	.	TRBJ2-1	TRBV12-3/TRBV12-4	CASTVTSRNEQFF	TGTGCCAGCACCGTGACTAGCCGCAATGAGCAGTTCTTC
TRBD1	.	TRBJ1-2	TRBV15	CATSSQRQGSYGYTF	TGTGCCACCAGCAGCCAGAGACAGGGGAGCTATGGCTACACCTTC
.	.	TRBJ1-3	TRBV7-9	CASSERPENTIYF	TGTGCCAGCAGCGAAAGGCCCGAAAACACCATATATTTT
.	.	TRBJ2-5	TRBV15	CATSRGQKKETQYF	TGTGCCACCAGCAGAGGACAAAAAAAAGAGACCCAGTACTTC
.	.	TRBJ1-5	TRBV7-2	CASSFIEGPQPQHF	TGTGCCAGCAGCTTCATTGAGGGTCCTCAGCCCCAGCATTTT
TRBD1	few	TRBJ1-3	TRBV10-3	CAISVGTGAGNTIYF	TGTGCCATCAGTGTTGGGACAGGCGCTGGAAACACCATATATTTT
TRBD1	few	TRBJ1-1	TRBV6-6	CASSYGQGVTEAFF	TGTGCCAGCAGTTACGGGCAGGGGGTTACTGAAGCTTTCTTT
TRBD1	.	TRBJ2-5	TRBV5-6	CASSKMGQGPETQYF	TGTGCCAGCAGCAAAATGGGACAGGGGCCCGAGACCCAGTACTTC
TRBD1	.	TRBJ1-6	TRBV27	CASSFLPTGAVSSYNSPLHF	TGTGCCAGCAGTTTCCTTCCGACAGGGGCCGTTTCCTCCTATAATTCACCCCTCCACTTT
.	.	TRBJ1-6	TRBV6-5	CASSYLVNRAESPLHF	TGTGCCAGCAGTTACTTGGTAAACCGGGCGGAGTCACCCCTCCACTTT
TRBD2	.	TRBJ2-3	TRBV10-2	CASRAGGSPTDTQYF	TGCGCCAGCAGAGCGGGGGGCAGCCCGACAGATACGCAGTATTTT
TRBD2	.	TRBJ2-5	TRBV5-1	CASSPLAGAQETQYF	TGCGCCAGCAGCCCTTTAGCGGGGGCTCAAGAGACCCAGTACTTC
.	.	TRBJ1-4	TRBV4-3	CASSQDRWPGEKLFF	TGCGCCAGCAGCCAAGATCGTTGGCCGGGGGAAAAACTGTTTTTT
TRBD2	.	TRBJ2-1	TRBV11-2	CASSLQGTSGGSSYNEQFF	TGTGCCAGCAGCTTACAGGGCACTAGCGGGGGTAGCTCCTACAATGAGCAGTTCTTC
.	.	TRBJ1-4	TRBV5-4	CASSIRGSEKLFF	TGTGCCAGCAGCATCCGGGGCAGCGAAAAACTGTTTTTT
TRBD2	.	TRBJ2-5	TRBV7-9	CASSLLGTSGQETQYF	TGTGCCAGCAGCTTACTTGGGACTAGCGGTCAAGAGACCCAGTACTTC
.	.	TRBJ2-1	TRBV6-1	CASSEGWGLTYNEQFF	TGTGCCAGCAGTGAAGGTTGGGGCCTGACCTACAATGAGCAGTTCTTC
.	.	TRBJ1-1	TRBV5-6	CASSREGNTEAFF	TGTGCCAGCAGCCGGGAGGGGAACACTGAAGCTTTCTTT
.	few	TRBJ1-6	TRBV5-1	CASSPGAQADNSPLHF	TGCGCCAGCAGCCCAGGAGCACAAGCAGATAATTCACCCCTCCACTTT
.	.	TRBJ1-1	TRBV18	CASSPRPGGSEAFF	TGTGCCAGCTCACCACGCCCGGGAGGGTCTGAAGCTTTCTTT
TRBD1	.	TRBJ1-2	TRBV2	CASSGDRATGTNYGYTF	TGTGCCAGCAGTGGAGACAGGGCCACGGGGACTAACTATGGCTACACCTTC
.	once	TRBJ2-1	TRBV6-5	CASSYSTDSYNEQFF	TGTGCCAGCAGTTACTCGACTGACTCCTACAATGAGCAGTTCTTC
.	.	TRBJ1-2	TRBV6-5	CASSSAYGYTF	TGTGCCAGCAGCTCGGCGTATGGCTACACCTTC
.	.	TRBJ2-3	TRBV6-5	CASIPGQPSDTQYF	TGTGCCAGCATCCCGGGACAACCCTCGGATACGCAGTATTTT
.	once	TRBJ1-6	TRBV4-1	CASSSRLAVGNSPLHF	TGCGCCAGCAGCTCCCGGTTGGCAGTGGGTAATTCACCCCTCCACTTT
.	.	TRBJ1-2	TRBV11-2	CASEHGRSREAYGYTF	TGTGCCAGCGAACACGGCCGAAGTAGGGAAGCATATGGCTACACCTTC
.	.	TRBJ2-7	TRBV1	CTSSQDRRLPTGYEQYF	TGCACCAGCAGCCAAGATAGACGGCTTCCTACTGGGTACGAGCAGTACTTC
TRBD2	.	TRBJ2-1	TRBV10-2	CASSETSGGVDEQFF	TGCGCCAGCAGTGAGACTAGCGGGGGGGTGGATGAGCAGTTCTTC
TRBD2	few	TRBJ2-7	TRBV7-3	CASSLTPSGGYEQYF	TGTGCCAGCAGCTTAACACCTAGCGGAGGCTACGAGCAGTACTTC